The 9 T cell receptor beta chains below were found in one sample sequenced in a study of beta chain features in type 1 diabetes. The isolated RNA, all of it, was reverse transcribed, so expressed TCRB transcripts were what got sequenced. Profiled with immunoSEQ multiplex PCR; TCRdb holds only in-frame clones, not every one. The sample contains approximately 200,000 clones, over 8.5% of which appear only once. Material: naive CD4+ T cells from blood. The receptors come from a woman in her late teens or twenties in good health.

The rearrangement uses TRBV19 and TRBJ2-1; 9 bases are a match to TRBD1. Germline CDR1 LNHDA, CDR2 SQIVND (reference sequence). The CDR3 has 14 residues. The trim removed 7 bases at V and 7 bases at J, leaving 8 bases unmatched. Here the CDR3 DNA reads TGTGCCAGTAAGGGAGACAGGGGGGGGAATGAGCAGTTCTTC. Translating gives CASKGDRGGNEQFF.

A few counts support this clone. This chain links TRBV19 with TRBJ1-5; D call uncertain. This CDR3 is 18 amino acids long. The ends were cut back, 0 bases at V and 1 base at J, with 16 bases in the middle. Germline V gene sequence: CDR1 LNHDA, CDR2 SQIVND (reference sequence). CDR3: CASSIDSLQLRSNQPQHF. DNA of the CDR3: TGTGCCAGTAGTATAGACAGCCTACAACTAAGGAGCAATCAGCCCCAGCATTTT.

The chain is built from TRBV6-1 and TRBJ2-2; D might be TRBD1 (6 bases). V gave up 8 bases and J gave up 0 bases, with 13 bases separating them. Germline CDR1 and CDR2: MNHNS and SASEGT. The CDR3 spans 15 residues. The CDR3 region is CASLPTGSNTGELFF. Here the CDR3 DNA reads TGTGCCAGCCTCCCGACAGGTTCGAACACCGGGGAGCTGTTTTTT.

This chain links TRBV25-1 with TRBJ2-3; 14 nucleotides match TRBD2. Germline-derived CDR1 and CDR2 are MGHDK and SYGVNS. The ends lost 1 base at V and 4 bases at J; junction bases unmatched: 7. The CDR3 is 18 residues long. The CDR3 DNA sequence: TGTGCCAGCAGTGAATTGGGTCGACTAGCGGGGGGGGCAGATACGCAGTATTTT. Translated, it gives CASSELGRLAGGADTQYF.

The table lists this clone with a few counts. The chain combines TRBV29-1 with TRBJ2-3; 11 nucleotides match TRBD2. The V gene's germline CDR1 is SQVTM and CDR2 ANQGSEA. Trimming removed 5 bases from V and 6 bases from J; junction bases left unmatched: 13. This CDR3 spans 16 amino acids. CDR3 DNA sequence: TGCAGCGTTTGGGGAGTTAGCGGGAGGGCCTCCGATACGCAGTATTTT. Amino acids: CSVWGVSGRASDTQYF.

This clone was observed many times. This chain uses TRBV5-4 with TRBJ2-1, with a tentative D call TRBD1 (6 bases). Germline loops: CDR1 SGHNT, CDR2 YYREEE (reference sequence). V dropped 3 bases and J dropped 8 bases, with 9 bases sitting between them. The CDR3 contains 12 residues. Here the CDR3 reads CASSWGPYEQFF. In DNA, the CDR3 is TGTGCCAGCAGCTGGGGGCCATATGAGCAGTTCTTC.

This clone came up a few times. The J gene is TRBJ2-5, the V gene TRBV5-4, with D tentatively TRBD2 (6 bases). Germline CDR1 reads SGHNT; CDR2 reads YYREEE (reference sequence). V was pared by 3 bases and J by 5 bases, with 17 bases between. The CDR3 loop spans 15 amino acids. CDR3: CASSSAGGAGETQYF. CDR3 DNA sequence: TGTGCCAGCAGCTCCGCCGGAGGGGCCGGGGAGACCCAGTACTTC. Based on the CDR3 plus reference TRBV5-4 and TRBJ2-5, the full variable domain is ETGVTQSPTHLIKTRGQQVTLRCSSQSGHNTVSWYQQALGQGPQFIFQYYREEENGRGNFPPRFSGLQFPNYSSELNVNALELDDSALYLCASSSAGGAGETQYFGPGTRLLVL.

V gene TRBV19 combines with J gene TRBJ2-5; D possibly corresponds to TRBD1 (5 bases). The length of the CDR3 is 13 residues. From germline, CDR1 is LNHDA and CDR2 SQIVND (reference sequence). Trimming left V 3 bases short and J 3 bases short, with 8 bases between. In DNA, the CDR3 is TGTGCCAGTAGTATGGGGCCTAAAGAGACCCAGTACTTC. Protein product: CASSMGPKETQYF.

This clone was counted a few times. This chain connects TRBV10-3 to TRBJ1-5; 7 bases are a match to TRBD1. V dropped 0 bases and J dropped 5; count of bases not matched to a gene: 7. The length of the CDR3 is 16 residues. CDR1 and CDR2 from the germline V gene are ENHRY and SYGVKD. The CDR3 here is CAISESRGPLHQPQHF. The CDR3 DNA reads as TGTGCCATCAGTGAGTCTAGGGGGCCACTGCATCAGCCCCAGCATTTT.